This T cell receptor (beta chain) was found in a study of blood T cell repertoires in COVID-19. Study in general: Specimens from acute and convalescent COVID-19 originated in the United States, Italy and Spain. The analysed material was cDNA or gDNA that came from T cells, B-cell-depleted T cells, or PBMCs.

The CDR3 loop spans 15 amino acids. CDR1 is SGHAT and CDR2 is FQNNGV in the germline V gene. V shed 0 bases and J shed 1 base, with 9 bases lying between them. Authors' data handling: Estimated nucleated cell counts came from reference gene primer amplification. Sequencing was performed with immunoSEQ multiplex PCR; in TCRdb, only in-frame clones are kept and a portion is missing. The V and J calls and clone size are taken from that table; D and trimming were inferred from the DNA. This sample has fewer than 350,000 clones, with nearly 90% found just once. The receptor's source is a man aged 18 to 29 with active or convalescent COVID-19. The chain couples TRBV11-2 to TRBJ1-2; D remains unclear. The sample taken for sequencing was peripheral blood. The CDR3 spells CASSLEGGLNYGYTF. The DNA for the CDR3 is TGTGCCAGCAGCTTAGAGGGAGGACTTAACTATGGCTACACCTTC. The entire variable domain, with the rest obtained from reference TRBV11-2 and TRBJ1-2, is as follows: EAGVAQSPRYKIIEKRQSVAFWCNPISGHATLYWYQQILGQGPKLLIQFQNNGVVDDSQLPKDRFSAERLKGVDSTLKIQPAKLEDSAVYLCASSLEGGLNYGYTFGSGTRLTVV.